Sequencing of this T cell receptor beta chain was carried out in a study of T cells after yellow fever vaccination. The authors made TCR cDNA by 5'RACE template switching, adding a universal primer site and UMIs. In TCRdb, the 5' RACE reads were re-called with MiXCR into one record per CDR3 protein. The repertoire holds hundreds of thousands of distinct CDR3 sequences, with 13% as singletons. V trimming: 5 bases; J trimming: 1 base; junction bases outside the gene matches: 8. There are 16 residues in the CDR3. The germline CDR1 and CDR2 sequences are SGHTA and FQGNSA. Findings and caveats of the study: Only a minor proportion of clonotypes was detected across both CD4 and CD8 compartments. Primary-vaccination clones mostly resurfaced post-booster (under 98% CD4, more than 80% CD8).

In its sample, this clonotype was seen a few times. What it binds is not known. This receptor was identified in a man aged 30 to 45 who received the YFV17D yellow fever vaccine. Material: PBMCs, obtained on the day of the yellow fever booster vaccination. The V call is TRBV7-2, the J call TRBJ2-1; TRBD2 aligns across 7 bases. This chain's CDR3 is CASSASGTMSYNEQFF. The DNA of the CDR3 is TGTGCCAGCAGCGCATCCGGGACTATGTCCTACAATGAGCAGTTCTTC.